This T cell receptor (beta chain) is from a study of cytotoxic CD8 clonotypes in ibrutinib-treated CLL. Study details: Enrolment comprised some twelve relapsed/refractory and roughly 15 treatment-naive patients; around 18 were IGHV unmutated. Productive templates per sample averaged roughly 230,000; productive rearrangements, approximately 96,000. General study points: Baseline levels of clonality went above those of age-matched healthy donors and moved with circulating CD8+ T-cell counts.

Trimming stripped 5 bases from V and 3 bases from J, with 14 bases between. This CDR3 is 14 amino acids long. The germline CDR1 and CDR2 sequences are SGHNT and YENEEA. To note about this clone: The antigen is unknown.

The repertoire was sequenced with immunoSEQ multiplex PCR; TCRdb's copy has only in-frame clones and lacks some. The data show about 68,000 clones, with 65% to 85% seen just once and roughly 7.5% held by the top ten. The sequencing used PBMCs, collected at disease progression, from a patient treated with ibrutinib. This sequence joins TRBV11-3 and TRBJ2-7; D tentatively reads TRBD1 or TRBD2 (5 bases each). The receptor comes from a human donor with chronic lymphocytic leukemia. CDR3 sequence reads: CASSPFEGRYEQYF. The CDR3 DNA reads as TGTGCCAGCAGCCCGTTCGAGGGACGCTACGAGCAGTACTTC.